What follows are 19 T cell receptor beta chains derived from one specimen sequenced in a study of blood T cell repertoires in COVID-19. Repertoires were generated with immunoSEQ multiplex PCR, while TCRdb's copy carries only in-frame clones and drops some. The top ten hold about 40% of the sample, which has 42,000 or so clones, about four fifths seen once. Sequenced sample: peripheral blood. Receptor source: a middle-aged man with active or convalescent COVID-19.

V gene TRBV24-1 combines with J gene TRBJ1-1; a possible D gene is TRBD1 (5 bases). The CDR3 covers 14 residues. The germline V gene encodes CDR1 KGHDR and CDR2 SFDVKD. V was pared by 3 bases and J by 6 bases, with 13 bases between. Written as DNA, the CDR3 is TGTGCCACCAGTGATGGGGGGGTCAAAGCTGAAGCTTTCTTT. Amino acids: CATSDGGVKAEAFF.

The sample holds one count of this clone. The V call is TRBV7-9, the J call TRBJ2-5; the D is unclear. The CDR3 contains 14 residues. Trimming took 6 bases from V and 4 from J, leaving 15 bases between them. Per the germline V gene, CDR1 is SEHNR and CDR2 is FQNEAQ (reference sequence). In DNA form, the CDR3 reads TGTGCCAGCAGGGAGAATGGTAGAGGAGAGACCCAGTACTTC. It specifies CASRENGRGETQYF.

The chain joins TRBV27 to TRBJ2-1; TRBD1 matches 7 bases. CDR3 length equals 12 residues. Per germline, CDR1 MNHEY and CDR2 SMNVEV (reference sequence). Germline trimming cut 4 bases from V and 10 bases from J; bases unmatched to any gene: 4. The CDR3 DNA reads as TGTGCCAGCAGTTCTCCGGGACAGGAGCAGTTCTTC. Residues: CASSSPGQEQFF.

The J gene is TRBJ2-5, the V gene TRBV18; D unclear. Germline loops: CDR1 KGHSH, CDR2 LQKENI. The V end was cut by 3 bases, the J end by 4 bases, with 3 bases between. This CDR3 comprises 11 residues. CDR3 protein: CASSPRETQYF. The CDR3 DNA is TGTGCCAGCTCACCTCGAGAGACCCAGTACTTC.

The chain joins TRBV18 to TRBJ2-1; tentative D call: TRBD1 (6 bases). V was shortened by 2 bases and J by 5 bases, with 10 bases between the two germline ends. The CDR3 consists of 14 residues. From germline, CDR1 is KGHSH and CDR2 LQKENI. CDR3 loop: CASSPGKGDNEQFF. DNA of the CDR3: TGTGCCAGCTCACCAGGGAAGGGGGACAATGAGCAGTTCTTC.

This clone was counted once. This rearrangement joins TRBV5-4 to TRBJ1-2; 9 bases fit TRBD1. This CDR3 spans 14 amino acids. V lost 3 bases and J lost 6; bases outside the gene matches: 6. CDR1 is SGHNT and CDR2 is YYREEE in the germline V gene (reference sequence). In nucleotides, the CDR3 is TGTGCCAGCAGCTCGGGACAGGGATTACATGGCTACACCTTC. Encoded protein: CASSSGQGLHGYTF.

The chain recombines TRBV5-1 with TRBJ2-7; D is perhaps TRBD1 (5 bases). The V end lost 2 bases, the J end lost 4 bases, and 22 bases lay between the germline ends. From germline, CDR1 is SGHRS and CDR2 YFSETQ. CDR3 length: 17 residues. CDR3 nucleotide sequence: TGCGCCAGCAGCTTATCGGCAGGGTATCCCGGAGCGTACGAGCAGTACTTC. Its translation: CASSLSAGYPGAYEQYF.

The chain couples TRBV20-1 to TRBJ2-4; 7 bases line up with TRBD1. There are 11 residues in the CDR3. Trimming took 8 bases from V and 12 from J; bases not matched to a gene: 10. Germline loops: CDR1 DFQATT, CDR2 SNEGSKA (reference sequence). The CDR3 sequence: CSLGQESTQYF. The CDR3 DNA reads as TGCAGTCTCGGACAGGAGTCGACTCAGTACTTC.

The rearrangement joins TRBV6-6 to TRBJ2-5, with 9 bases matching TRBD2. The CDR3 covers 15 residues. J gave up 4 bases and V 1 base, and 4 bases lay outside the gene matches. Germline-derived CDR1 and CDR2 are MNHNY and SVGAGI (reference sequence). CDR3: CASSYLASGIETQYF. CDR3 in DNA: TGTGCCAGCAGTTACTTAGCTAGCGGGATAGAGACCCAGTACTTC.

This clone has only one observation. The chain uses TRBV5-1 and TRBJ1-4; 8 bases are a match to TRBD1. This CDR3 region has 13 residues. CDR1 and CDR2 (germline): SGHRS, YFSETQ. J was trimmed by 7 bases and V by 5 bases; bases with no gene match: 4. CDR3 sequence reads: CASSPGQGEKLFF. CDR3 nucleotide sequence: TGCGCCAGCAGTCCAGGACAGGGTGAAAAACTGTTTTTT.

The chain combines TRBV4-1 with TRBJ2-7, with TRBD2 identical over 14 bases. Germline V gene lookup returns CDR1 MGHRA and CDR2 YSYEKL. This CDR3 has 18 residues. The V gene end was trimmed by 3 bases and the J gene end by 4 bases; junction bases not matched to a gene: 11. The CDR3 reads CASSQPPGTSGGDYEQYF. In DNA form, the CDR3 reads TGCGCCAGCAGCCAGCCCCCCGGGACTAGCGGGGGCGATTACGAGCAGTACTTC.

This chain's CDR3 is CASSFITGPGEKLFF. Written as DNA, the CDR3 is TGCGCCAGCAGCTTCATAACAGGGCCGGGTGAAAAACTGTTTTTT. This chain connects TRBV5-1 to TRBJ1-4, with a possible D match to TRBD1 (6 bases). Germline values: CDR1 SGHRS, CDR2 YFSETQ. The CDR3 length is 15 residues. V lost 2 bases and J 7 bases, leaving 15 bases between the germline ends.

The V gene is TRBV10-3, the J gene TRBJ2-7, with 8 nucleotides matching TRBD2. The V gene's germline CDR1 is ENHRY and CDR2 SYGVKD. V gave up 0 bases and J gave up 2 bases; unmatched junction bases: 12. This CDR3 has 18 amino acids. In nucleotides, the CDR3 is TGTGCCATCAGTGAGTCGTTTCGGGGGGGCTTTCCTACCTACGAGCAGTACTTC. This gives the protein CAISESFRGGFPTYEQYF.

The genes are TRBV5-1 and TRBJ2-5, with TRBD1 identical over 7 bases. The CDR3 spans 15 residues. Germline values: CDR1 SGHRS, CDR2 YFSETQ. J was trimmed by 7 bases and V by 6 bases; bases with no gene match: 15. CDR3 DNA: TGCGCCAGCACCCCGGACAGGCCTGAGTTGGGGACCCAGTACTTC. It specifies CASTPDRPELGTQYF.

The genes are TRBV19 and TRBJ1-1, with D possibly matching TRBD1 (6 bases). Germline V lookup: CDR1 LNHDA, CDR2 SQIVND (reference sequence). This CDR3 has 14 amino acids. V shed 8 bases and J shed 6 bases, with 19 bases lying between them. The CDR3 bases are TGTGCCAGTCGTTTTATTACAGGGTCGCCTGAAGCTTTCTTT. Translation: CASRFITGSPEAFF.

V usage is TRBV5-1 and J usage is TRBJ2-7; 11 nucleotides match TRBD2. J was trimmed by 0 bases and V by 7 bases; bases with no gene match: 6. The CDR3 length is 15 residues. Germline values: CDR1 SGHRS, CDR2 YFSETQ. CDR3 sequence reads: CASVGGTSGSYEQYF. CDR3 in DNA: TGCGCCAGCGTGGGGGGGACTAGCGGCTCCTACGAGCAGTACTTC.

This clone occurred a few times. The V call is TRBV2, the J call TRBJ2-7, with D possibly matching TRBD2 (6 bases). V was trimmed by 3 bases and J by 3 bases, leaving 6 bases between them. There are 12 residues in the CDR3. Germline-derived CDR1 and CDR2 are SNHLY and FYNNEI. The CDR3 sequence: CASSERGYEQYF. CDR3 DNA sequence: TGTGCCAGCAGTGAGCGGGGCTACGAGCAGTACTTC.

The V and J genes are TRBV5-5 and TRBJ1-3; 8 bases line up with TRBD1. The V segment lost 3 bases and the J segment 8 bases; nucleotides outside the gene matches: 7. Germline assignment: CDR1 SGHKS and CDR2 YYEKEE (reference sequence). This CDR3 comprises 14 residues. The CDR3 loop reads CASSWEDRDDTIYF. Here the CDR3 DNA reads TGTGCCAGCAGCTGGGAGGACAGGGACGACACCATATATTTT.

This rearrangement joins TRBV4-1 to TRBJ2-3; D not resolved. Germline lookup yields CDR1 MGHRA and CDR2 YSYEKL. The CDR3 spans 14 residues. V was clipped by 0 bases and J by 2 bases, with 6 bases between them. The DNA of the CDR3 is TGCGCCAGCAGCCAAGAAGCCCCCACAGATACGCAGTATTTT. Protein product: CASSQEAPTDTQYF.